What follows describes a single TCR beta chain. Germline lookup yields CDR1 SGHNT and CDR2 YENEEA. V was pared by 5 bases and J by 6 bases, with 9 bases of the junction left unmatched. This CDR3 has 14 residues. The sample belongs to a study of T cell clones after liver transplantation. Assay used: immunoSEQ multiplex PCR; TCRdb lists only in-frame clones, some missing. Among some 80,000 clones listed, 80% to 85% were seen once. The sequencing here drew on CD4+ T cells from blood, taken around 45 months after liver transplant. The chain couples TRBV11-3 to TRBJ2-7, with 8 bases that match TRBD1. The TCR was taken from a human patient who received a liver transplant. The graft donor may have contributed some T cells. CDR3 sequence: CASSPTPTGGEQYF. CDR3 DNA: TGTGCCAGCAGCCCAACCCCTACAGGGGGCGAGCAGTACTTC.